These 3 T cell receptor beta chains were all obtained from the same sample, sequenced in a study of T cell changes during pregnancy in multiple sclerosis. Produced via immunoSEQ multiplex PCR; TCRdb's table is partial and in-frame only. Counted here are approximately 46,000 clones, 90% occurring once; the ten biggest clones make up approximately 4.9%. The source was peripheral blood, collected after pregnancy. These receptor sequences come from a female donor in good health, enrolled as a control in a pregnancy study.

The chain links TRBV5-1 to TRBJ2-1, with D maybe TRBD1 (6 bases). V was clipped by 0 bases and J by 14 bases, with 12 bases between them. The CDR3 contains 12 residues. Germline V lookup: CDR1 SGHRS, CDR2 YFSETQ. The CDR3 DNA sequence: TGCGCCAGCAGCTTGGGCGGTACAGGGAAGTTCTTC. Translating it yields CASSLGGTGKFF.

The chain links TRBV9 to TRBJ2-5; 7 nucleotides match TRBD1. V trimming: 5 bases; J trimming: 2 bases; junction bases outside the gene matches: 3. The CDR3 runs 13 residues. Germline V gene lookup returns CDR1 SGDLS and CDR2 YYNGEE. This chain's CDR3 is CASRGQNQETQYF. CDR3 sequence (DNA): TGTGCCAGCAGGGGACAGAATCAAGAGACCCAGTACTTC.

This rearrangement joins TRBV4-1 to TRBJ1-1; a possible D gene is TRBD1 (6 bases). The CDR3 is 17 residues long. The V end lost 0 bases, the J end lost 4 bases, and 18 bases lay between the germline ends. The germline V gene encodes CDR1 MGHRA and CDR2 YSYEKL. The CDR3 sequence is CASSQEAFGGAGTEAFF. The CDR3 region has the DNA TGCGCCAGCAGCCAAGAAGCTTTTGGGGGGGCTGGCACTGAAGCTTTCTTT.